A selection of T cell receptor beta chains follows, all from one sample in a study of blood T cell repertoires in COVID-19. Using immunoSEQ multiplex PCR, the repertoire was profiled, and TCRdb retains in-frame clones only, with some absent. The sample comprises roughly 64,000 clones, around 80% of which are singletons, and less than 6% rests with the top ten. Specimen: peripheral blood. The receptors shown here come from a human donor in a cohort sampled during active COVID-19. Each CDR3 is given with its conserved first and last residue. The D gene is left open where the match is weak. Rows may omit the clone size; those that give it use once, few, many or a size class.

v_gene	j_gene	d_gene	abundance	CDR3nt	CDR3aa
TRBV6-5	TRBJ1-1	NA	NA	TGTGCCAGCCGCATGGGCCCCCTGGGTGCTTTCTTT	CASRMGPLGAFF
TRBV10-3	TRBJ2-1	NA	NA	TGTGCCATCAGTGAGGGGGGCTTCTCGTACAATGAGCAGTTCTTC	CAISEGGFSYNEQFF
TRBV2	TRBJ1-5	TRBD1	NA	TGTGCCAGCAGTGAGGACAGGGGTAGGAATCAGCCCCAGCATTTT	CASSEDRGRNQPQHF
TRBV5-1	TRBJ1-1	NA	NA	TGCGCCAGCAGCTTGTTGGCACAGGCAAACACTGAAGCTTTCTTT	CASSLLAQANTEAFF
TRBV5-1	TRBJ2-5	NA	NA	TGCGCCAGCAGCTACTTTGGGGGGCAAGAGACCCAGTACTTC	CASSYFGGQETQYF
TRBV5-6	TRBJ2-3	TRBD2	NA	TGTGCCAGCAGCCAGAAAGTAGCGGGGCTCTACACAGATACGCAGTATTTT	CASSQKVAGLYTDTQYF
TRBV7-9	TRBJ2-7	NA	NA	TGTGCCAGCAGCTTAGACTTAGGCAGGTCGAGCCACGAGCAGTACTTC	CASSLDLGRSSHEQYF
TRBV2	TRBJ2-3	TRBD2	NA	TGTGCCAGCAGTCTTGTCGGGGGGGCGGCAGATACGCAGTATTTT	CASSLVGGAADTQYF
TRBV27	TRBJ1-1	TRBD1	once	TGTGCCAGCAGTTTATCCGGGACAGGGATTAGGACTGAAGCTTTCTTT	CASSLSGTGIRTEAFF
TRBV19	TRBJ1-6	TRBD1	NA	TGTGCCAGTAGGACCCGGACAGGGGGAAATTCACCCCTCCACTTT	CASRTRTGGNSPLHF
TRBV6-2/TRBV6-3	TRBJ1-5	TRBD1	NA	TGTGCCAGCAGTTCTCACAGGGGAACTGACAATCAGCCCCAGCATTTT	CASSSHRGTDNQPQHF
TRBV6-5	TRBJ1-5	TRBD1	NA	TGTGCCAGCAGCGGGACAGGGGGCAATCAGCCCCAGCATTTT	CASSGTGGNQPQHF
TRBV4-2	TRBJ2-5	TRBD2	NA	TGTGCCAGCAGCCAAGAGAAAACTAGCGGGGGAGAGACCCAGTACTTC	CASSQEKTSGGETQYF
TRBV4-3	TRBJ2-3	NA	NA	TGCGCCAGCAGGAAAGGACGGCGGGGGCGAGGAGATACGCAGTATTTT	CASRKGRRGRGDTQYF
TRBV2	TRBJ2-5	NA	NA	TGTGCCACTAGCCCAGGAGAGACCCAGTACTTC	CATSPGETQYF
TRBV27	TRBJ1-4	NA	NA	TGTGCCAGCAGCAGACGGGAGATTGAAAAACTGTTTTTT	CASSRREIEKLFF
TRBV19	TRBJ1-1	NA	NA	TGTGCCAGCTCTACCCGGGGGAACACTGAAGCTTTCTTT	CASSTRGNTEAFF
TRBV6-6	TRBJ2-7	NA	NA	TGTGCCAGCAGTCTAGAGTTCTCCTACGAGCAGTACTTC	CASSLEFSYEQYF
TRBV6-5	TRBJ2-2	NA	NA	TGTGCCAGTAAGCGGAAGAACACCGGGGAGCTGTTTTTT	CASKRKNTGELFF
TRBV7-2	TRBJ2-3	TRBD2	NA	TGTGCCAGCAGCCCGGGGACTAGCGGGGCAGATACGCAGTATTTT	CASSPGTSGADTQYF
TRBV3-1/TRBV3-2	TRBJ2-7	TRBD2	NA	TGTGCCAGCCCAACCAGGACTAGCCCTGACGCCTACGAGCAGTACTTC	CASPTRTSPDAYEQYF
TRBV6-2/TRBV6-3	TRBJ1-6	TRBD1	NA	TGTGCCAGCAGTTATCCGACAGGGAGCTCCTATAATTCACCCCTCCACTTT	CASSYPTGSSYNSPLHF
TRBV6-5	TRBJ1-4	NA	NA	TGTGCCAGCAGTTACTCGACAGCAACTAATGAAAAACTGTTTTTT	CASSYSTATNEKLFF
TRBV7-2	TRBJ2-7	NA	NA	TGTGCCAGCAGCTTAGAACGTCGGGGAGGCGAGCAGTACTTC	CASSLERRGGEQYF
TRBV5-1	TRBJ2-2	TRBD2	NA	TGCGCCAGCAGCTTGGCCCTAGCGGTTTCCGGGGAGCTGTTTTTT	CASSLALAVSGELFF
TRBV28	TRBJ2-5	TRBD2	few	TGTGCCAGCAAAAAGCGGGGGGGCCTGGAGACCCAGTACTTC	CASKKRGGLETQYF
TRBV6-5	TRBJ2-1	NA	NA	TGTGCCAGCAGTTCGACTAATAATATACCCTACAATGAGCAGTTCTTC	CASSSTNNIPYNEQFF
TRBV29-1	TRBJ2-1	TRBD1	NA	TGCAGCGTCACGACAGGGGGCTGGGAGCAGTTCTTC	CSVTTGGWEQFF
TRBV28	TRBJ2-3	TRBD1	NA	TGTGCCAGCACCTTGGGTGGACAGGGCACAGATACGCAGTATTTT	CASTLGGQGTDTQYF
TRBV29-1	TRBJ1-4	NA	NA	TGCAGCGGCAAGGGGGTATCAAGTGAAAAACTGTTTTTT	CSGKGVSSEKLFF
TRBV7-9	TRBJ2-3	NA	NA	TGTGCCAGCAGCTTAGCTGGAGCATCCGATACGCAGTATTTT	CASSLAGASDTQYF
TRBV25-1	TRBJ1-4	TRBD1	NA	TGTGCCAGCAGAGACGACAGGGGAGGTGAAAAACTGTTTTTT	CASRDDRGGEKLFF
TRBV5-5	TRBJ2-2	TRBD1	NA	TGTGCCAGCAGCTTGGGGACAGGGATTAACACCGGGGAGCTGTTTTTT	CASSLGTGINTGELFF
TRBV28	TRBJ2-5	NA	NA	TGTGCCAGCAGTACCGGGGAGCAGACCCAGTACTTC	CASSTGEQTQYF
TRBV6-5	TRBJ2-1	TRBD2	NA	TGTGCCAGCAGGCCCACTAGCGCGCCACCCAATGAGCAGTTCTTC	CASRPTSAPPNEQFF
TRBV6-2/TRBV6-3	TRBJ2-4	NA	NA	TGTGCCAGCAGCGGGGTCGGGGGATCGACCAAAAACATTCAGTACTTC	CASSGVGGSTKNIQYF
TRBV6-5	TRBJ1-5	NA	NA	TGTGCCAGCAGCCCCGGGAGGGCTTATCAGCCCCAGCATTTT	CASSPGRAYQPQHF
TRBV2	TRBJ1-6	NA	few	TGTGCCAGTACCGGGACTGCTAATTCACCCCTCCACTTT	CASTGTANSPLHF
TRBV7-3	TRBJ2-2	TRBD1	NA	TGTGCCAGCAGCTTGGACAGGAGCCCGAACACCGGGGAGCTGTTTTTT	CASSLDRSPNTGELFF
TRBV6-5	TRBJ2-1	TRBD2	NA	TGTGCCAGCAGTTACGATGCGGGGGGTCGGGGGCAGGTCTTC	CASSYDAGGRGQVF
TRBV6-2/TRBV6-3	TRBJ2-2	TRBD1	NA	TGTGCCAGCAGTTACACCTGGGGACAGCCCTACACCGGGGAGCTGTTTTTT	CASSYTWGQPYTGELFF
TRBV6-1	TRBJ2-2	TRBD2	NA	TGTGCCAGCAGTGATCTACTAGCGGGGGGGATCCGGGAGCTGTTTTTT	CASSDLLAGGIRELFF
TRBV2	TRBJ1-5	NA	once	TGTGCCAGCACGCTCAACCCGCGGAATCAGCCCCAGCATTTT	CASTLNPRNQPQHF
TRBV9	TRBJ2-5	NA	NA	TGTGCCAGCAGCGTAGATAGTCCTAGTGGGGAGACCCAGTACTTC	CASSVDSPSGETQYF
TRBV4-1	TRBJ2-7	TRBD1	once	TGCGCCAGCAGCCAAGCCGGGACAGGGGCCTACGAGCAGTACTTC	CASSQAGTGAYEQYF
TRBV19	TRBJ1-5	NA	NA	TGTGCCAGTAGTGGGGGGGACAAGAATCAGCCCCAGCATTTT	CASSGGDKNQPQHF
TRBV6-4	TRBJ2-3	TRBD1	NA	TGTGCCAGCAGTGAAAATTCAAGGACAGGGGCGGGGGATACGCAGTATTTT	CASSENSRTGAGDTQYF
TRBV29-1	TRBJ1-2	NA	NA	TGCAGCGTTGATTTGGCACAGGGAATCTATGGCTACACCTTC	CSVDLAQGIYGYTF
TRBV3-1/TRBV3-2	TRBJ2-1	TRBD2	NA	TGTGCCAGCAGCCGTCTAGCGGGGGGGCAGGGTGAGCAGTTCTTC	CASSRLAGGQGEQFF
TRBV5-1	TRBJ2-5	TRBD2	NA	TGCGCCAGCAGCTTGGCTTGGCGGGGGGGCGTAGCGGAGACCCAGTACTTC	CASSLAWRGGVAETQYF
TRBV6-5	TRBJ2-7	TRBD2	NA	TGTGCCAGCAGGGGGGGACTAGCGGGAGCCTACGAGCAGTACTTC	CASRGGLAGAYEQYF
TRBV9	TRBJ2-5	TRBD1	NA	TGTGCCAGCAGCGCGGGACAGGGGGGAGAGACCCAGTACTTC	CASSAGQGGETQYF
TRBV27	TRBJ1-1	NA	once	TGTGCCAGCAGTTTCCGGAGTGAAGCTTTCTTT	CASSFRSEAFF
TRBV19	TRBJ2-3	NA	once	TGTGCCGCCGGTAGGGAGGGCACAGATACGCAGTATTTT	CAAGREGTDTQYF
TRBV7-9	TRBJ2-1	NA	few	TGTGCCAGCAGCCGCTTCCCGGGGAGTCATGCTGAGCAGTTCTTC	CASSRFPGSHAEQFF
TRBV7-8	TRBJ2-5	NA	NA	TGTGCCAGCAGCTTGGGGGGAGCCCAAGAGACCCAGTACTTC	CASSLGGAQETQYF
TRBV11-2	TRBJ2-1	TRBD2	NA	TGTGCCAGCAGCTCGGACCGGGGGGGGGAGCAGTTCTTC	CASSSDRGGEQFF
TRBV6-5	TRBJ1-5	NA	few	TGTGCCAGCAGCCCCTTTATTAATAGCAATCAGCCCCAGCATTTT	CASSPFINSNQPQHF
TRBV5-4	TRBJ2-1	NA	few	TGTGCCAGCAGCTTAGGAGGGCCCGGCTCCTACAATGAGCAGTTCTTC	CASSLGGPGSYNEQFF
TRBV28	TRBJ2-3	TRBD2	NA	TGTGCCAGCAGTTTTAGCGGGGGGGGCACAGATACGCAGTATTTT	CASSFSGGGTDTQYF